This T cell receptor (beta chain) stems from a study of cytomegalovirus exposure and HLA in healthy donors. A multiplex PCR was run with 60 Vbeta primers and 13 Jbeta primers. Clones were sequenced by immunoSEQ multiplex PCR, and TCRdb holds only the in-frame ones, with some missing. Of 180,000 or so clones in the sample, about 80% were seen once. The V gene lost 0 bases and the J gene lost 5 bases, with 6 bases spanning the gap. There are 12 residues in the CDR3. Germline V CDR1 and CDR2: GTSNPN, SVGIG (reference sequence). The TCR was taken from a woman aged 55 to 70 in good health and CMV-seropositive. J is TRBJ2-3 and V is TRBV30; D remains ambiguous. Source material: PBMCs. The CDR3 bases are TGTGCCTGGAGTGTCGCGGTAGATACGCAGTATTTT. Its translation is CAWSVAVDTQYF.